This T cell receptor (beta chain) was captured in a study of blood T cell repertoires in COVID-19. The method was immunoSEQ multiplex PCR; TCRdb's version includes in-frame clones alone and lacks a portion of them. The table shows 300,000 to 350,000 clones, with approximately 85% occurring only once. V shed 5 bases, J shed 4 bases, and the junction held 8 bases outside the gene matches. CDR1 and CDR2 from the germline V gene are MNHEY and SVGAGI. This CDR3 contains 14 residues. The material sequenced was PBMCs or T cells enriched from blood (not recorded which). This receptor was obtained from a man aged 25 to 40 who had recovered from COVID-19. The chain combines TRBV6-5 with TRBJ2-7, with TRBD1 identical over 7 bases. The CDR3, as DNA: TGTGCCAGCAGTCGTCCGGGACAGCCATACGAGCAGTACTTC. Translating it yields CASSRPGQPYEQYF.